One and the same sample provided the 15 T cell receptor beta chains below, sequenced in a study of blood T cell repertoires in COVID-19. Sequenced by immunoSEQ multiplex PCR; TCRdb stores in-frame clones only, minus some. The table shows 300,000 to 450,000 clones, with approximately 87% occurring only once. The sample consisted of peripheral blood. The receptors were sampled from a woman in her twenties or thirties with COVID-19, enrolled during active disease.

V gene TRBV6-1 combines with J gene TRBJ2-1, with TRBD2 matching over 8 bases. Germline V gene sequence: CDR1 MNHNS, CDR2 SASEGT. The V segment lost 6 bases and the J segment 6 bases; nucleotides outside the gene matches: 7. This CDR3 spans 14 amino acids. The CDR3 here is CASRAGRAGNEQFF. The CDR3 DNA sequence: TGTGCCAGCAGGGCCGGGAGGGCGGGCAATGAGCAGTTCTTC.

The chain has TRBV19 and TRBJ2-1; D perhaps matches TRBD2 (5 bases). The V gene's germline CDR1 is LNHDA and CDR2 SQIVND (reference sequence). The length of the CDR3 is 14 residues. Between the trimmed V and J ends, which lost 6 bases and 1 base, there was a span of 10 bases. The CDR3 loop is CASRDSGSYNEQFF. In DNA, the CDR3 is TGTGCCAGTAGGGACTCCGGGTCCTACAATGAGCAGTTCTTC.

The chain links TRBV5-6 to TRBJ1-4; D might be TRBD1 (5 bases). The CDR3 loop spans 14 amino acids. The V end lost 1 base, the J end lost 8 bases, and 12 bases lay between the germline ends. Germline CDR1 SGHDT, CDR2 YYEEEE. CDR3 protein: CASSLRGGSEKLFF. The DNA of the CDR3 is TGTGCCAGCAGCTTGAGGGGTGGCAGCGAAAAACTGTTTTTT.

CDR3 sequence (DNA): TGTGCCATCGATTCGGGACAGCCGAACACTGAAGCTTTCTTT. Residues: CAIDSGQPNTEAFF. J is TRBJ1-1 and V is TRBV10-3, with 7 nucleotides matching TRBD1. The ends lost 8 bases at V and 1 base at J; junction bases unmatched: 7. Germline CDR1 and CDR2: ENHRY and SYGVKD. The CDR3 has 14 amino acids.

This rearrangement joins TRBV28 to TRBJ2-1, with D perhaps matching TRBD2 (8 bases). The CDR3 contains 16 residues. Germline CDR1 MDHEN, CDR2 SYDVKM. The germline V and J ends were trimmed by 5 bases and 3 bases, with 17 bases remaining between them. The CDR3 DNA reads TGTGCCAGCAGTCCCCCGGGAGGGGGCTTCTACAATGAGCAGTTCTTC. This gives the protein CASSPPGGGFYNEQFF.

The chain is built from TRBV4-1 and TRBJ2-7, with 11 nucleotides matching TRBD2. Germline V gene sequence: CDR1 MGHRA, CDR2 YSYEKL. J was trimmed by 6 bases and V by 2 bases; bases with no gene match: 6. The CDR3 consists of 15 residues. CDR3: CASSQPTSGSAEQYF. The CDR3 DNA sequence: TGCGCCAGCAGCCAACCTACTAGCGGGAGTGCCGAGCAGTACTTC.

The V gene is TRBV28, the J gene TRBJ2-1; TRBD1 aligns across 9 bases. V lost 5 bases and J lost 4; bases outside the gene matches: 18. Germline CDR1 is MDHEN and CDR2 is SYDVKM. The CDR3 has 19 amino acids. In DNA form, the CDR3 reads TGTGCCAGCAGTCCACGGACAGGGGCGTCCCTTCACCTTTACAATGAGCAGTTCTTC. This codes for CASSPRTGASLHLYNEQFF.

The rearrangement uses TRBV2 and TRBJ1-5; the match to TRBD1 covers 10 bases. Germline CDR1 is SNHLY and CDR2 is FYNNEI. The trim removed 6 bases at V and 2 bases at J, leaving 4 bases unmatched. CDR3 size: 15 residues. DNA of the CDR3: TGTGCCAGCAGAAGGACAGGGGGGGGCAATCAGCCCCAGCATTTT. Translating it yields CASRRTGGGNQPQHF.

About this clone: The same CDR3 is also encoded by other DNA sequences in this sample. The chain uses TRBV4-3 and TRBJ1-1; the D is unclear. The germline V gene encodes CDR1 LGHNA and CDR2 YSLEER. The CDR3 consists of 13 residues. V was shortened by 4 bases and J by 5 bases, with 11 bases between the two germline ends. The CDR3 DNA follows: TGCGCCAGCAGCCTTAAGCGTGGAACTGAAGCTTTCTTT. Protein: CASSLKRGTEAFF.

J is TRBJ1-5 and V is TRBV28; tentative D call: TRBD1 (5 bases). V gave up 6 bases and J gave up 0 bases, with 12 bases separating them. CDR3 length: 15 amino acids. CDR1 and CDR2 from the germline V gene are MDHEN and SYDVKM. The CDR3 region has the DNA TGTGCCAGCAGACCAGCAGGGCGTAGCAATCAGCCCCAGCATTTT. Amino acids: CASRPAGRSNQPQHF.

The chain recombines TRBV7-8 with TRBJ2-3; D is undetermined. The CDR3 consists of 16 residues. Germline V gives CDR1 SGHVS, CDR2 FQNEAQ. Trimming took off 1 base at V and 4 bases at J, with 15 bases between the two ends. This CDR3 reads CASSLVASGYSDTQYF. The CDR3 nucleotides read TGTGCCAGCAGCTTAGTAGCATCTGGGTATTCAGATACGCAGTATTTT.

V gene TRBV29-1 combines with J gene TRBJ2-6; 11 positions agree with TRBD1. V lost 0 bases to trimming and J lost 0 bases; unmatched junction nucleotides: 4. Germline lookup yields CDR1 SQVTM and CDR2 ANQGSEA. The CDR3 is made up of 18 amino acids. The CDR3 bases are TGCAGCGTTGAAGAGGGACAGGGGGTCGACTCTGGGGCCAACGTCCTGACTTTC. Its translation: CSVEEGQGVDSGANVLTF.

This clone was seen a single time. The chain recombines TRBV21-1 with TRBJ2-7; TRBD1 is taken as the D call from the table, unchecked against the DNA. TRBV21-1 is classified as a pseudogene. The CDR3 covers 14 residues. CDR3 sequence: CASSLRQGAHEQYF. The CDR3 DNA is TGTGCCAGCAGCCTACGACAGGGGGCTCACGAGCAGTACTTC.

The rearrangement uses TRBV10-3 and TRBJ1-1, with 8 bases fitting TRBD1. This CDR3 comprises 14 residues. J lost 4 bases, V lost 6 bases, and 7 bases had no gene match. Germline V CDR1 and CDR2: ENHRY, SYGVKD. The CDR3 reads CAISPTGGRTEAFF. CDR3 in DNA: TGTGCCATCAGCCCTACAGGGGGGCGCACTGAAGCTTTCTTT.

This clone was seen a single time. V and J are TRBV6-4 and TRBJ2-1; D is perhaps TRBD2 (7 bases). The CDR3 consists of 16 residues. V was pared by 4 bases and J by 13 bases, with 26 bases between. From germline, CDR1 is MRHNA and CDR2 SNTAGT. CDR3 DNA sequence: TGTGCCAGCAGTGCTACCCCCGGGGGGCTAGCGGTCCTACAGTTCTTC. Its translation is CASSATPGGLAVLQFF.